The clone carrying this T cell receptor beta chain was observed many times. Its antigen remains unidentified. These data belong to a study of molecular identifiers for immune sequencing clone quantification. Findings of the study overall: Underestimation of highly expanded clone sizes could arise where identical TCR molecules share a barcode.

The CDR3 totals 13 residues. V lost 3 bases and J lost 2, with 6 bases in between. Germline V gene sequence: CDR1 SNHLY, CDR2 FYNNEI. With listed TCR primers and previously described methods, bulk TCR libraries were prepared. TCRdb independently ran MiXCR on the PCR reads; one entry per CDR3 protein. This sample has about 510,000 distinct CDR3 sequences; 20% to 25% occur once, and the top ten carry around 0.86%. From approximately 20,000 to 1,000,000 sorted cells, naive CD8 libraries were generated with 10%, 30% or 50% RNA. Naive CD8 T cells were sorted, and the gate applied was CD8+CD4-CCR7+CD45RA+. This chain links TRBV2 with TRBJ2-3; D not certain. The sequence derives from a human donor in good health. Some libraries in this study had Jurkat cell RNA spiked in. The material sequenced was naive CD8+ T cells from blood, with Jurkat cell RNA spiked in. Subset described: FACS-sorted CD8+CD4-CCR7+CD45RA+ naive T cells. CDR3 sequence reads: CASSDSDTDTQYF. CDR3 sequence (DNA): TGTGCCAGCAGTGATTCAGACACAGATACGCAGTATTTT.